These 20 T cell receptor beta chains share one sample of origin, sequenced in a study of neurological immune-mediated disorders. One entry per CDR3 protein, called by TCRdb with MiXCR from the 5' RACE reads. This table holds around 37,000 distinct CDR3 sequences, roughly an eighth found once. Source material: PBMCs. These receptors were obtained from a woman in her fifties or sixties with HTLV-1-associated myelopathy (HAM/TSP).

This clonotype came up many times. The V call is TRBV13, the J call TRBJ2-3, with 10 bases that match TRBD2. This CDR3 is built from 18 residues. The junction had 18 bases not matched to a gene; V was cut back by 5 bases and J by 7 bases. CDR1 PRHDT and CDR2 FYEKMQ come from the germline V gene (reference sequence). CDR3 protein: CASSPSLLKRGGGNTQYF. CDR3 nucleotide sequence: TGTGCCAGCAGCCCTAGCCTCCTTAAGCGGGGGGGCGGAAATACGCAGTATTTT.

This clonotype has just one count. The chain recombines TRBV20-1 with TRBJ2-1, with TRBD2 matching over 10 bases. CDR3 length: 16 residues. V shed 6 bases and J 3 bases; nucleotides not matched to a gene: 11. Per the germline V gene, CDR1 is DFQATT and CDR2 is SNEGSKA (reference sequence). The CDR3 here is CSAWYLAGVFYNEQFF. CDR3 sequence (DNA): TGCAGTGCCTGGTACCTAGCGGGGGTCTTCTACAATGAGCAGTTCTTC.

This clonotype occurred many times. The chain has TRBV24-1 and TRBJ2-1; the match to TRBD2 covers 11 bases. Germline-derived CDR1 and CDR2 are KGHDR and SFDVKD. The V segment lost 3 bases and the J segment 8 bases; nucleotides outside the gene matches: 5. The CDR3 has 15 residues. The CDR3 sequence is CATSDQTSGVYEQFF. The CDR3 coding sequence is TGTGCCACCAGTGATCAGACTAGCGGGGTCTATGAGCAGTTCTTC.

This clonotype turned up a few times. The chain combines TRBV6-1 with TRBJ2-2, with unresolved D. Trimming cost V 1 base and J 3 bases, with 6 bases left between them. The germline V gene encodes CDR1 MNHNS and CDR2 SASEGT. The CDR3 totals 14 residues. The CDR3 DNA follows: TGTGCCAGCAGTGAAGTAGGGTACACCGGGGAGCTGTTTTTT. Protein: CASSEVGYTGELFF.

This clonotype appeared many times. This chain links TRBV29-1 with TRBJ2-7; 11 bases are shared with TRBD2. Germline lookup yields CDR1 SQVTM and CDR2 ANQGSEA. The CDR3 contains 15 residues. V lost 3 bases and J lost 2; bases outside the gene matches: 6. The DNA for the CDR3 is TGCAGCGTTGAGTCTAGCGGGGGGCTAACCTACGAGCAGTACTTC. It is translated as CSVESSGGLTYEQYF.

This clonotype was seen repeatedly, ten times or more. CDR3 nucleotide sequence: TGCAGCGTTGAATTCGGGCGGGGCGATACGCAGTATTTT. It encodes CSVEFGRGDTQYF. The J gene is TRBJ2-3, the V gene TRBV29-1; perhaps TRBD2 as D (6 bases). Germline V gene data show CDR1 as SQVTM and CDR2 as ANQGSEA. V lost 2 bases and J 6 bases, leaving 12 bases between the germline ends. The CDR3 totals 13 residues.

This clonotype is deemed medium-sized. The genes are TRBV5-1 and TRBJ1-2; 7 bases line up with TRBD1. This CDR3 comprises 15 residues. J was trimmed by 8 bases and V by 0 bases; bases with no gene match: 10. The germline V gene has CDR1 SGHRS and CDR2 YFSETQ. CDR3 DNA sequence: TGCGCCAGCAGCTTGGCTTCAGGGGGAAGCGGAGGCTACACCTTC. Protein: CASSLASGGSGGYTF. Full variable domain (rest looked up from reference TRBV5-1 and TRBJ1-2): KAGVTQTPRYLIKTRGQQVTLSCSPISGHRSVSWYQQTPGQGLQFLFEYFSETQRNKGNFPGRFSGRQFSNSRSEMNVSTLELGDSALYLCASSLASGGSGGYTFGSGTRLTVV.

This clonotype has a count of ten or more. The chain recombines TRBV5-4 with TRBJ2-1, with 7 bases lining up with TRBD2. The CDR3 is 17 amino acids. V lost 6 bases to trimming and J lost 5 bases; unmatched junction nucleotides: 17. Germline CDR1 and CDR2: SGHNT and YYREEE (reference sequence). CDR3 DNA sequence: TGTGCCAGCACCCTCGGGAGCCCTAGCGGAGCAAACAATGAGCAGTTCTTC. Its protein is CASTLGSPSGANNEQFF.

This clonotype was seen ten or more times. The gene calls are TRBV18 and TRBJ2-7, with 7 bases lining up with TRBD1. V lost 5 bases to trimming and J lost 6 bases; unmatched junction nucleotides: 7. Germline V gene lookup returns CDR1 KGHSH and CDR2 LQKENI. The CDR3 contains 13 residues. CDR3 residues: CASSEGTVLEQYV. The CDR3 DNA sequence: TGTGCCAGCTCAGAGGGGACAGTTCTCGAGCAGTACGTC.

This clonotype was seen only a few times. V usage is TRBV29-1 and J usage is TRBJ2-2; possibly TRBD1 for D (6 bases). V was clipped by 6 bases and J by 0 bases, with 17 bases between them. This CDR3 has 16 amino acids. The germline gives CDR1 SQVTM, CDR2 ANQGSEA. CDR3 sequence reads: CSVSRRQGSNTGELFF. DNA of the CDR3: TGCAGCGTATCCCGGAGGCAGGGGTCGAACACCGGGGAGCTGTTTTTT.

There are many counts of this clonotype. This chain joins TRBV20-1 and TRBJ2-1, with D possibly matching TRBD1 (5 bases). With 0 bases removed from V and 4 bases from J, the gap between germline ends came to 16 bases. Germline-derived CDR1 and CDR2 are DFQATT and SNEGSKA (reference sequence). The CDR3 runs 16 residues. The DNA of the CDR3 is TGCAGTGCTAGAGATAACGGACACCTGATATACAATGAGCAGTTCTTC. Protein sequence: CSARDNGHLIYNEQFF.

This clonotype was seen repeatedly, ten times or more. J is TRBJ1-1 and V is TRBV5-1, with D possibly matching TRBD1 (5 bases). The CDR3 consists of 14 residues. The germline CDR1 and CDR2 sequences are SGHRS and YFSETQ. V was pared by 4 bases and J by 1 base, with 11 bases between. CDR3: CASSPRAENTEAFF. CDR3 bases: TGCGCCAGCAGCCCCAGGGCGGAGAACACTGAAGCTTTCTTT.

In this sample, this clonotype turned up many times. V and J are TRBV7-6 and TRBJ2-2, with D possibly TRBD1 on 6 matching bases. CDR3 size: 18 residues. V gave up 0 bases and J gave up 1 base, with 15 bases separating them. Germline V gene sequence: CDR1 SGHVS, CDR2 FNYEAQ. The CDR3 DNA reads as TGTGCCAGCAGCTTAGCTCAAACAGGGAAAAGGAACACCGGGGAGCTGTTTTTT. Its protein is CASSLAQTGKRNTGELFF.

This clonotype was recorded many times. The rearrangement joins TRBV6-6 to TRBJ1-1; D is ambiguous. Trimming took off 1 base at V and 5 bases at J, with 11 bases between the two ends. This CDR3 is built from 14 residues. Germline CDR1 and CDR2: MNHNY and SVGAGI (reference sequence). This CDR3 is CASSYFPAGTEAFF. The CDR3 DNA reads TGTGCCAGCAGTTACTTCCCCGCGGGTACTGAAGCTTTCTTT.

This clonotype has a count of ten or more. J is TRBJ1-3 and V is TRBV9; D gene uncertain. Between the trimmed V and J ends, which lost 0 bases and 3 bases, there was a span of 7 bases. CDR3 length: 14 amino acids. CDR1 is SGDLS, CDR2 YYNGEE, per germline. Written as DNA, the CDR3 is TGTGCCAGCAGCGTAGACAGAGTTGGAAACACCATATATTTT. It yields the protein CASSVDRVGNTIYF. Drawing the rest from reference TRBV9 and TRBJ1-3, the complete variable domain is DSGVTQTPKHLITATGQRVTLRCSPRSGDLSVYWYQQSLDQGLQFLIQYYNGEERAKGNILERFSAQQFPDLHSELNLSSLELGDSALYFCASSVDRVGNTIYFGEGSWLTVV.

This clonotype came up many times. The V call is TRBV29-1, the J call TRBJ1-1; possibly TRBD1 for D (6 bases). In germline, CDR1 is SQVTM, CDR2 ANQGSEA. V gave up 7 bases and J gave up 2 bases, with 17 bases separating them. CDR3 size: 14 residues. CDR3 in DNA: TGCAGCGCCGAGATGACAGGAGCCAACACTGAAGCTTTCTTT. Its translation is CSAEMTGANTEAFF.

This clonotype has at least ten counts. The V gene is TRBV5-6, the J gene TRBJ2-3; D is tentatively TRBD1 or TRBD2 (6 bases each). The CDR3 length is 12 residues. CDR1 and CDR2 (germline): SGHDT, YYEEEE. Trimming cost V 6 bases and J 6 bases, with 11 bases left between them. CDR3 nucleotide sequence: TGTGCCAGCAAGGGGGGCCGGGATACGCAGTATTTT. It codes for CASKGGRDTQYF.

This clonotype appeared many times. The rearrangement links TRBV7-9 to TRBJ1-5, with D hard to call. The CDR3 totals 15 residues. Trimming took off 1 base at V and 0 bases at J, with 7 bases between the two ends. The V gene's germline CDR1 is SEHNR and CDR2 FQNEAQ (reference sequence). CDR3: CASSLDSDSNQPQHF. The CDR3 DNA reads TGTGCCAGCAGCTTAGACAGCGATAGCAATCAGCCCCAGCATTTT.

This clonotype came up many times. J is TRBJ2-3 and V is TRBV20-1, with 14 bases identical to TRBD2. Germline V gene sequence: CDR1 DFQATT, CDR2 SNEGSKA (reference sequence). This CDR3 is 15 amino acids long. Trimming took 4 bases from V and 5 from J; bases not matched to a gene: 5. The DNA for the CDR3 is TGCAGTGCTACAAGACTAGCGGGGGGGCAAGATACGCAGTATTTT. Translated: CSATRLAGGQDTQYF.

This clonotype was counted many times. The chain employs TRBV5-5 and TRBJ1-6; D is unresolved. Germline V gene data show CDR1 as SGHKS and CDR2 as YYEKEE (reference sequence). Trimming cost V 0 bases and J 4 bases, with 11 bases left between them. The CDR3 covers 16 residues. The CDR3 sequence: CASSLEARVYNSPLHF. The CDR3 nucleotides read TGTGCCAGCAGCTTGGAGGCAAGGGTTTATAATTCACCCCTCCACTTT.